This T cell receptor beta chain emerged from a study of T cell responses to AZD1222 COVID-19 vaccine. This clone was observed a single time. Its specificity is not known. The CDR3 has 16 amino acids. Germline V gene sequence: CDR1 ENHRY, CDR2 SYGVKD. Germline trimming cut 2 bases from V and 6 bases from J; bases unmatched to any gene: 6. Profiled with immunoSEQ multiplex PCR; TCRdb holds only in-frame clones, not every one. Of 90,000 to 150,000 clones detected, about 90% appear once; the ten largest clones hold approximately 7.9%. Findings of the study overall: In the spike-specific TCR repertoire, nearly half reportedly target unmutated variant regions. Donors in the cohort were predominantly white British and more often female, and clonal diversity was possibly underestimated. Breadth and depth of Spike-specific TCRs rose after two AZD1222 doses. Recipients of AZD1222 seropositive at baseline numbered only 5 to 7.

The TCR sequence derives from an adult who received the AZD1222 COVID-19 vaccine. The sequenced sample was peripheral blood, obtained 28 days after the second AZD1222 dose. The chain carries TRBV10-3 and TRBJ2-3; 12 bases are shared with TRBD1. The CDR3 loop is CAISEGGTGGLDTQYF. The CDR3 DNA is TGTGCCATCAGTGAGGGTGGGACAGGGGGCCTGGATACGCAGTATTTT.